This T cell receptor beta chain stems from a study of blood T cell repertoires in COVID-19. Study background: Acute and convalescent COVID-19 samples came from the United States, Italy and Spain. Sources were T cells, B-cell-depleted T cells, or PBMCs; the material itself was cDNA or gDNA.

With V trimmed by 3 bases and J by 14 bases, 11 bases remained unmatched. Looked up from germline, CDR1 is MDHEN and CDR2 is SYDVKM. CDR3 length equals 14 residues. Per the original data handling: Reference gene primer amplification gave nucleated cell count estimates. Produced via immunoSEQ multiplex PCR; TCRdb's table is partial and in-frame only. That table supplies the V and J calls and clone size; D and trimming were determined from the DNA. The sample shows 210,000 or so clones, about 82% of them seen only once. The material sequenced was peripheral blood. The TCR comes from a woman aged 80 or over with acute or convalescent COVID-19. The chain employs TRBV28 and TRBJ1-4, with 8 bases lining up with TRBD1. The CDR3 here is CASSFALDRVTLFF. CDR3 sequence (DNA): TGTGCCAGCAGTTTCGCCCTGGACAGGGTCACGCTGTTTTTT.